Listed below are T cell receptor beta chains from one sample, sequenced in a study of CD8+CD57+ T cells in acquired aplastic anemia. TCRdb called the reads again in MiXCR, with one record for every CDR3 protein. The sample holds approximately 200,000 distinct CDR3 sequences, approximately 50% seen once. Sample: sorted CD4+, CD8+, or CD8+CD57+ T cells (not recorded which) from PBMCs. The receptors originated from a human donor in good health, serving as a control. The CDR3 runs from the conserved cysteine through the conserved F or W. Each record gives: V gene, clone size, D gene, J gene, CDR3 DNA, CDR3 protein. D genes are given only for firm matches. The listing skips clone size in some rows; elsewhere it reads once, few, many or a size class.

>TRBV7-2|NA|TRBD1|TRBJ2-3
TGTGCCAGCAGCCGAGGGGGGACAGGGTCCGATACGCAGTATTTT
CASSRGGTGSDTQYF
>TRBV7-6|many|NA|TRBJ1-1
TGTGCCAGCAGCTTAATGCCGAACACTGAAGCTTTCTTT
CASSLMPNTEAFF
>TRBV24-1|once|NA|TRBJ2-1
TGTGCCACCAGGGGGGCCTACAATGAGCAGTTCTTC
CATRGAYNEQFF
>TRBV19|NA|TRBD1|TRBJ1-2
TGTGCCAGTAGTATCGGACAGGGGCAGTCCTATGGCTACACCTTC
CASSIGQGQSYGYTF
>TRBV9|many|TRBD1|TRBJ2-2
TGTGCCAGCAGCAAACGACAGGGATCCGGGGAGCTGTTTTTT
CASSKRQGSGELFF
>TRBV10-3|NA|NA|TRBJ1-3
TGTGCCATCAGTGAGTCGACGTTGACAGCCCGTGGAAACACCATATATTTT
CAISESTLTARGNTIYF
>TRBV2|NA|TRBD1|TRBJ2-7
TGCGCCAGCAGCCGACCCTCAGGGGGCTGGAACGAGCAGTACTTC
CASSRPSGGWNEQYF
>TRBV7-2|NA|TRBD2|TRBJ2-3
TGCGCCAGCAGCTCCCCCGGACTAGCGGGGACTACGCAGTATTTT
CASSSPGLAGTTQYF
>TRBV20-1|NA|TRBD2|TRBJ2-7
TGCAGTGCCCGGATTAGCGGGGGGACCTACGAGCAGTACTTC
CSARISGGTYEQYF
>TRBV15|NA|NA|TRBJ2-1
TGTGCCACCAGCTCTCGACTCGACAGGTTTGACAATGAGCAGTTCTTC
CATSSRLDRFDNEQFF
>TRBV7-9|few|NA|TRBJ2-5
TGTGCCAGCAGCCCTCCCGACAGACGTGAGACCCAGTACTTC
CASSPPDRRETQYF
>TRBV11-2|NA|NA|TRBJ2-7
TGTGCCAGCACCGGGACAACTCAAGCCTACGAGCAGTACTTC
CASTGTTQAYEQYF
>TRBV19|NA|TRBD1|TRBJ2-1
TGTGCCAGTAGTAACAGGACAGGACACAATGAGCAGTTCTTC
CASSNRTGHNEQFF
>TRBV7-2|NA|NA|TRBJ1-4
TGTGCCAGCAGCTCCGCAGGGGAGGAAAAACTGTTTTTT
CASSSAGEEKLFF
>TRBV2|NA|TRBD1|TRBJ1-2
TGTGCCAGCAGCGGACAGGGAAATGGCTACACCTTC
CASSGQGNGYTF
>TRBV24-1|NA|NA|TRBJ1-2
TGTGCCACCAGTGACCCAGGCAGGAACTATGGCTACACCTTC
CATSDPGRNYGYTF
>TRBV5-1|NA|NA|TRBJ2-7
TGTGCCACCAAGCTAGGGGTTCACGAGCAGTACTTC
CATKLGVHEQYF
>TRBV7-6|many|NA|TRBJ2-1
TGTGCCAGCAGCTTAGCGCATGAGCAGTTCTTC
CASSLAHEQFF
>TRBV3-1|many|NA|TRBJ1-5
TGTGCCAGCAGCCAAGAGGGAGGGTCTCAGCCCCAGCATTTT
CASSQEGGSQPQHF
>TRBV2|NA|NA|TRBJ2-7
TGTGCCAGCAGTGAACGGGGGGAGCAGTACTTC
CASSERGEQYF
>TRBV10-3|once|NA|TRBJ1-6
TGTGCCATCAGTCCCGGGGTATCGGGGGACAATTCACCCCTCCACTTT
CAISPGVSGDNSPLHF
>TRBV19|once|TRBD1|TRBJ1-2
TGTGCCAGTAGCCCATCCGATTTATACCGGGACAGGGCACGGCCTAACTATGGCTACACCTTC
CASSPSDLYRDRARPNYGYTF
>TRBV2|NA|TRBD2|TRBJ2-7
TGTGCCACCACCCCTGGGACTAGCGGGGGGGCGGAACAGTACTTC
CATTPGTSGGAEQYF
>TRBV14|many|NA|TRBJ1-3
TGTGCCAGCAGCCAAGGAACCAGGACGGGCGGAAACACCATATATTTT
CASSQGTRTGGNTIYF
>TRBV6-2/TRBV6-3|many|TRBD1|TRBJ2-7
TGTGCCAGCAGGGGACAGGGGGGCCTCTACGAGCAGTACTTC
CASRGQGGLYEQYF
>TRBV7-2|NA|NA|TRBJ2-7
TGTGCCAGCAGCTTATACCCCTCCGAGCAGTACTTC
CASSLYPSEQYF
>TRBV28|NA|TRBD1|TRBJ1-4
TGTGCCATACAGGGGGCGCTTGAAAAACTGTTTTTT
CAIQGALEKLFF
>TRBV20-1|NA|NA|TRBJ1-3
TGCAGTGCTGTAAGAGCGGGGGGCGTCACCATATATTTT
CSAVRAGGVTIYF
>TRBV7-8|NA|TRBD1|TRBJ2-3
TGTGCCAGCAGCTCCGGGACAGCATACACAGATACGCAGTATTTT
CASSSGTAYTDTQYF
>TRBV7-9|NA|TRBD1|TRBJ2-7
TGTGCCAGCAGCCCCGGGACAGTTAATTACGAGCAGTACTTC
CASSPGTVNYEQYF
>TRBV25-1|NA|TRBD1|TRBJ1-5
TGTGCCAGCAGTGGGCAGGGGGCTCAGCCCCAGCATTTT
CASSGQGAQPQHF
>TRBV20-1|many|TRBD2|TRBJ2-3
TGCAGTGCTTCGGGACTAGCGGTGTTTAGCACAGATACGCAGTATTTT
CSASGLAVFSTDTQYF
>TRBV30|NA|NA|TRBJ1-6
TGTGCCTGGACAGGTTCCTATAATTCACCCCTCCACTTT
CAWTGSYNSPLHF
>TRBV7-8|few|TRBD2|TRBJ2-7
TGTGCCAGCGCGGGGGGTCTAACCTACGAGCAGTACTTC
CASAGGLTYEQYF
>TRBV7-3|once|NA|TRBJ2-7
TGTGCCAGCAGCTTCGGGTTGAGCGGGCTTAACGAGCAGTACTTC
CASSFGLSGLNEQYF
>TRBV11-2|once|NA|TRBJ2-5
TGTGCCAGCAGTCTTAACCGGGAGACCCAGTACTTC
CASSLNRETQYF
>TRBV19|many|NA|TRBJ1-2
TGTGCCAGTAGTAGGCAGGGCGGATCCTCCTATGGCTACACCTTC
CASSRQGGSSYGYTF
>TRBV10-3|NA|TRBD2|TRBJ2-7
TGTGCCATCAGTGACGGGGGAGGGCCATACGAGCAGTACTTC
CAISDGGGPYEQYF
>TRBV24-1|NA|NA|TRBJ1-1
TGTGCCACCAGTTTGGGGAACACTGAAGCTTTCTTT
CATSLGNTEAFF
>TRBV6-5|many|NA|TRBJ1-5
TGTGCCAGCAGTTACGGCCCTAGACAGGAAAGCAATCAGCCCCAGCATTTT
CASSYGPRQESNQPQHF
>TRBV12-3/TRBV12-4|NA|TRBD1|TRBJ2-7
TGTGCCAGCACTATGGACAGGGTAAGCTACGAGCAGTACTTC
CASTMDRVSYEQYF
>TRBV5-1|NA|NA|TRBJ1-2
TGCGCCAGTACCATCTCACAGGGAAGGGGCTACACCTTC
CASTISQGRGYTF
>TRBV10-2|NA|NA|TRBJ2-2
TGCGCCAGCAGTGTGACGACCGGGGACACCGGGGAGCTGTTTTTT
CASSVTTGDTGELFF
>TRBV29-1|NA|TRBD2|TRBJ2-1
TGCAGCGTTGAGGGCGGGAGGACCAATGAGCAGTTCTTC
CSVEGGRTNEQFF
>TRBV11-2|many|NA|TRBJ2-3
TGTGCCAGCAGCTGGAGGACGGGACCCACTAGCACAGATACGCAGTATTTT
CASSWRTGPTSTDTQYF
>TRBV7-9|NA|TRBD2|TRBJ2-3
TGTGCCAGCAGCTCCGTAAGCGGGGGGGGGATCAAAGATACGCAGTATTTT
CASSSVSGGGIKDTQYF